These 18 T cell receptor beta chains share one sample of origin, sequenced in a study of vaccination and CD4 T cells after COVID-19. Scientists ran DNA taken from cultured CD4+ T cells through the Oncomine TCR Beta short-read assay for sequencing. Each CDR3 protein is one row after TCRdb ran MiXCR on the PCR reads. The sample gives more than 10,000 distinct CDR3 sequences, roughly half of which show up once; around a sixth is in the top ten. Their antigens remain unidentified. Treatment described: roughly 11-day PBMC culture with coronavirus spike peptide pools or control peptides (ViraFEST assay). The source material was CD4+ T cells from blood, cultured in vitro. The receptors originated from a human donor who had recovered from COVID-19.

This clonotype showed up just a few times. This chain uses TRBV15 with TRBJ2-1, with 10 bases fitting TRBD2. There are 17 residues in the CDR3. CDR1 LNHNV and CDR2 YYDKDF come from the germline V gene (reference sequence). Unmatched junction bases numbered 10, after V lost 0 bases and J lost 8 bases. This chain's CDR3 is CATSRDLSSGREYEQFF. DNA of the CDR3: TGTGCCACCAGCAGAGATCTTTCGAGCGGGAGGGAATATGAGCAGTTCTTC.

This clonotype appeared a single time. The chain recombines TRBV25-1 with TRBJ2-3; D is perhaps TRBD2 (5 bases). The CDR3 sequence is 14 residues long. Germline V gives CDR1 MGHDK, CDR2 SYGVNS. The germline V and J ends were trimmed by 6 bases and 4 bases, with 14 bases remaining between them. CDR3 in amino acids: CASSPILVADTQYF. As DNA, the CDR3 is TGTGCCAGCAGCCCTATACTAGTGGCAGATACGCAGTATTTT.

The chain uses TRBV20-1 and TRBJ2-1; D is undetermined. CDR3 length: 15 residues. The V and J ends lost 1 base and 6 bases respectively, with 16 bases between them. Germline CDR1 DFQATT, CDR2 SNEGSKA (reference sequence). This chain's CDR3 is CSARVGTWQLNEQFF. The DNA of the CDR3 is TGCAGTGCTAGAGTAGGTACGTGGCAACTCAATGAGCAGTTCTTC.

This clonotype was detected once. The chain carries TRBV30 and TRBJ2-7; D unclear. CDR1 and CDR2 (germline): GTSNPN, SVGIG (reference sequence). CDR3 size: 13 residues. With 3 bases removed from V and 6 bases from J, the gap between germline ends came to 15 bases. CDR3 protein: CAWSSGFPSEQYF. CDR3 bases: TGTGCCTGGAGCTCAGGATTCCCATCCGAGCAGTACTTC.

This CDR3 reads CASSSTPGRVTPLHF. The CDR3 DNA sequence: TGTGCCAGCAGTTCCACCCCTGGCAGGGTCACACCCCTCCACTTT. The chain joins TRBV7-3 to TRBJ1-6, with D possibly matching TRBD1 (5 bases). Trimming shortened V by 6 bases and J by 11 bases, and 20 bases separated the two germline ends. This CDR3 has 15 amino acids. Germline V CDR1 and CDR2: SGHTA, FQGTGA.

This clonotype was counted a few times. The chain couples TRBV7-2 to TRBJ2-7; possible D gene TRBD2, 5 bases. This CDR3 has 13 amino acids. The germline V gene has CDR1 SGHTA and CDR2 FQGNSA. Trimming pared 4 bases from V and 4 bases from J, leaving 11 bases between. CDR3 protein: CASSSYLAYEQYF. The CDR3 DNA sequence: TGTGCCAGCAGCTCGTACCTAGCATACGAGCAGTACTTC.

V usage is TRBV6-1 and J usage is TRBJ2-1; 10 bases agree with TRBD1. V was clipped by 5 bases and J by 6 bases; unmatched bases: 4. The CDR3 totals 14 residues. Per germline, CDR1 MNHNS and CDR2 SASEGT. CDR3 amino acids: CASSLRDRGNEQFF. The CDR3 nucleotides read TGTGCCAGCAGTCTCCGGGACAGGGGCAATGAGCAGTTCTTC.

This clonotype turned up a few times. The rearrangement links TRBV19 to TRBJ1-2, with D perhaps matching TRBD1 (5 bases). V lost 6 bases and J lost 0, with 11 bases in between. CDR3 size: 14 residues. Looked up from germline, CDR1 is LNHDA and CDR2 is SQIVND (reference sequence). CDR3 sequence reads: CASRPGTSNYGYTF. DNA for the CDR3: TGTGCCAGTAGACCCGGGACCTCTAACTATGGCTACACCTTC.

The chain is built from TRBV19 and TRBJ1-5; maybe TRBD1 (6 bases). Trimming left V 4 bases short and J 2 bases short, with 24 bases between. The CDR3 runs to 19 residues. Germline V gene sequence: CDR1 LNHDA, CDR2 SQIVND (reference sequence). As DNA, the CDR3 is TGTGCCAGTAGTAACCTTGCGACAGGCCGTACTTTTGGCAATCAGCCCCAGCATTTT. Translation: CASSNLATGRTFGNQPQHF.

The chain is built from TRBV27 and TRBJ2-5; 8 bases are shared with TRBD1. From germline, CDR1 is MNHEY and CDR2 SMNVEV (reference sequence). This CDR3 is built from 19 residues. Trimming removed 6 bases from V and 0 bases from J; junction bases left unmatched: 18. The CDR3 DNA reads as TGTGCCAGCAGCCAAGAGCCAGGGGGCTCGTCGGGCTACCAAGAGACCCAGTACTTC. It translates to CASSQEPGGSSGYQETQYF.

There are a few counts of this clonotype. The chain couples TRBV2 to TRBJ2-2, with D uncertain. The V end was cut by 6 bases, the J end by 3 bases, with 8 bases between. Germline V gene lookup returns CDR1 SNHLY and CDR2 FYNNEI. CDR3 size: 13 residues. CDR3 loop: CASSILYTGELFF. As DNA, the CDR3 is TGTGCCAGCAGCATTCTGTACACCGGGGAGCTGTTTTTT.

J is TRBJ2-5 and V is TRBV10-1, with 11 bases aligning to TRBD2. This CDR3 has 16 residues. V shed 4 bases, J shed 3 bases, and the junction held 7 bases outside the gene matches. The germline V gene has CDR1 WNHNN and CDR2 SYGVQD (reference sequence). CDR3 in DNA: TGCGCCAGCAGTGTGGTAGCGGGAGGGCCAGAAGAGACCCAGTACTTC. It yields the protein CASSVVAGGPEETQYF.

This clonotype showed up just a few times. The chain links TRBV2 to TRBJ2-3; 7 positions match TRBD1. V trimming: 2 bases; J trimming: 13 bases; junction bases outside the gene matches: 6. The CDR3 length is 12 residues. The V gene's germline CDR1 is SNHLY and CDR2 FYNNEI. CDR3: CASSESTGIEYF. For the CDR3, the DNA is TGTGCCAGCAGTGAATCGACAGGGATTGAGTATTTT.

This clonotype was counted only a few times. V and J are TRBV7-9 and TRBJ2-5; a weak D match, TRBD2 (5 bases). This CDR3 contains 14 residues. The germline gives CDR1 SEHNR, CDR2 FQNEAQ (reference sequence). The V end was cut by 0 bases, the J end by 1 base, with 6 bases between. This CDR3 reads CASSLASGQETQYF. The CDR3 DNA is TGTGCCAGCAGCTTAGCCAGCGGCCAAGAGACCCAGTACTTC.

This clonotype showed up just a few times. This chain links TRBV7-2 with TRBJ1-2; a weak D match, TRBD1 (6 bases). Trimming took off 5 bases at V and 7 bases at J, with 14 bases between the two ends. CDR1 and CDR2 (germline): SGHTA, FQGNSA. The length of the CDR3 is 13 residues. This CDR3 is CASSVTGMRGYTF. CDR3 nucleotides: TGTGCCAGCAGCGTAACAGGGATGCGTGGCTACACCTTC.

CDR3 sequence reads: CASSVNPSTDTQYF. The CDR3 DNA is TGTGCCAGCAGCGTAAACCCGAGCACAGATACGCAGTATTTT. The genes are TRBV9 and TRBJ2-3; the D is unclear. The CDR3 runs 14 residues. Trimming cost V 1 base and J 0 bases, with 6 bases left between them. CDR1 is SGDLS and CDR2 is YYNGEE in the germline V gene.

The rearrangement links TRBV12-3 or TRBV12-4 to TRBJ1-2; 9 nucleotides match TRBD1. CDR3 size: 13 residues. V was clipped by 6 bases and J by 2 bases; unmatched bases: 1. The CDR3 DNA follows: TGTGCCAGCAGGACAGGGGGGAACTATGGCTACACCTTC. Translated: CASRTGGNYGYTF.

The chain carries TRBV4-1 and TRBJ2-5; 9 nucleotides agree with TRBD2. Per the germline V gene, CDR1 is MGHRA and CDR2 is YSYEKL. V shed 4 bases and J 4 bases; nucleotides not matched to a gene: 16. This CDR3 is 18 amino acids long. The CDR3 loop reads CASSRLRISGRWGETQYF. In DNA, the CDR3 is TGCGCCAGCAGCCGCCTCCGGATTAGCGGGAGATGGGGAGAGACCCAGTACTTC.